The rows below give T cell receptor beta chains drawn from one sample of a study of persistence of HIV-infected CD4 T cells. Repertoires were generated with immunoSEQ multiplex PCR, while TCRdb's copy carries only in-frame clones and drops some. The sample comprises more than 45,000 clones, about 80% of which are singletons, and around 3% rests with the top ten. Which antigens these TCRs recognize remains unknown. Source: CD4+ T cells sorted from PBMCs after approximately 19-hour stimulation, taken from a patient who received antiretroviral therapy. These receptors were taken from an adult man with HIV who was CMV-seropositive. CDR3s include the opening cysteine and the closing phenylalanine or tryptophan. Fields, in order: V gene, clone size, J gene, D gene, CDR3 DNA, CDR3 protein. D genes are given only for firm matches. The size of a clone is reported for some rows only, either as once, few or many, or as a class for expanded clones.

>TRBV11-3|NA|TRBJ2-5|NA
TGTGCCAGCAGCTCAGGACTATTTCAAGAGACCCAGTACTTC
CASSSGLFQETQYF
>TRBV30|NA|TRBJ2-1|NA
TGTGCCTGGAGTGGATACAATGAGCAGTTCTTC
CAWSGYNEQFF
>TRBV7-2|NA|TRBJ1-2|TRBD1
TGTGCCAGCAGCTCACAGGGGATCTATGGCTACACCTTC
CASSSQGIYGYTF
>TRBV24-1|NA|TRBJ1-5|TRBD1
TGTGCCACCAGTGATTCGTCGACAGGGCATAGCAATCAGCCCCAGCATTTT
CATSDSSTGHSNQPQHF
>TRBV2|few|TRBJ1-2|TRBD1
TGTGCCAGCAGCCGGAAGGGACAGGCCGATGGCTACACCTTC
CASSRKGQADGYTF
>TRBV4-1|once|TRBJ2-1|NA
TGCGCCAGCAGCCAATCGGGGTCCCGCCTGGACCAGTTCTTC
CASSQSGSRLDQFF
>TRBV11-3|NA|TRBJ2-7|TRBD2
TGTGCCAGCAGCGGGACTAGCGGGAACGAGCAGTACTTC
CASSGTSGNEQYF
>TRBV5-1|NA|TRBJ1-1|TRBD1
TGCGCCAGCAACCAATACGGGACAGTGAACACTGAAGCTTTCTTT
CASNQYGTVNTEAFF
>TRBV6-6|NA|TRBJ2-3|NA
TGTGCCAGCAGTTCCGCGAATACGCAGTATTTT
CASSSANTQYF
>TRBV5-6|NA|TRBJ2-1|NA
TGTGCCAGCAGCCAAGCTGGGCTGAGCTCCTACAATGAGCAGTTCTTC
CASSQAGLSSYNEQFF
>TRBV24-1|NA|TRBJ2-5|NA
TGTGCCACCAGTGACTCGGGACTAAGGGGGAAAGAGACCCAGTACTTC
CATSDSGLRGKETQYF
>TRBV19|NA|TRBJ1-2|NA
TGTGCCAGTAAAATTATCGGACGGAACTATGGCTACACCTTC
CASKIIGRNYGYTF
>TRBV5-1|NA|TRBJ2-3|TRBD1
TGCGCCAGCAGCTTGGACAGGGGGCTAGATACGCAGTATTTT
CASSLDRGLDTQYF
>TRBV5-1|few|TRBJ2-7|TRBD1
TGCGCCAGCAGCCCGCAGGGACAGGACGTCGAGCAGTACTTC
CASSPQGQDVEQYF
>TRBV18|NA|TRBJ1-1|NA
TGTGCCAGCTCAACTAACACAGGTACTGAAGCTTTCTTT
CASSTNTGTEAFF
>TRBV4-1|NA|TRBJ2-7|TRBD1
TGCGCCAGCAGGTTTCAGAGACAGGGGGCTTGGGAGCAGTACTTC
CASRFQRQGAWEQYF
>TRBV2|NA|TRBJ1-6|TRBD1
TGTGCCAGCCGACAGGGCCCTAATTCACCCCTCCACTTT
CASRQGPNSPLHF
>TRBV6-6|once|TRBJ2-3|NA
TGTGCCAGCACTCCCACGGTAACAGTACCAGATACGCAGTATTTT
CASTPTVTVPDTQYF
>TRBV27|few|TRBJ2-7|NA
TGTGCCAGCAGTTTTGGCGCTCCGACCTACGAGCAGTACTTC
CASSFGAPTYEQYF
>TRBV5-1|NA|TRBJ1-5|TRBD1
TGCGCCAGCAGCCCGGGGACAGGGTGGGCTAGCAATCAGCCCCAGCATTTT
CASSPGTGWASNQPQHF
>TRBV20-1|NA|TRBJ1-5|NA
TGCAGTGCTAGTAGAGGAAGGGATCAGCCCCAGCATTTT
CSASRGRDQPQHF
>TRBV11-3|NA|TRBJ2-3|TRBD1
TGTGCCAGCAGCTCGCACAGGGGATCAGATACGCAGTATTTT
CASSSHRGSDTQYF
>TRBV5-1|NA|TRBJ2-5|NA
TGCGCCAGCAGCTTGGACGGCGGGACCCAGTACTTC
CASSLDGGTQYF
>TRBV5-1|NA|TRBJ2-1|NA
TGCGCCAGCACAGGGAGTGGATACAATGAGCAGTTCTTC
CASTGSGYNEQFF
>TRBV5-4|NA|TRBJ2-1|TRBD2
TGTGCCAGCAGCTTGGAGGGGACTAGCGTCGGCAATGAGCAGTTCTTC
CASSLEGTSVGNEQFF
>TRBV5-5|NA|TRBJ2-7|TRBD2
TGTGCCAGCAGCCTGCGGGGGACCGCATTATCTAGCGGGAGCTCCTACGAGCAGTACTTC
CASSLRGTALSSGSSYEQYF
>TRBV5-1|NA|TRBJ2-6|NA
TGCGCCAGCGTCGTTGGGCAGGTTGGGCCTGGGGCCAACGTCCTGACTTTC
CASVVGQVGPGANVLTF
>TRBV19|NA|TRBJ2-7|NA
TGTGCCAGTAGTCACCCTAGCTCGTCCTACGAGCAGTACTTC
CASSHPSSSYEQYF